This T cell receptor (beta chain) derives from a study of brain T cells in children with intractable seizures. CDR1 and CDR2 (germline): MNHEY, SVGAGI. The CDR3 runs to 11 residues. Trimming removed 6 bases from V and 3 bases from J, with 6 bases in between. This clone has a single count. Its cognate antigen is unknown. Sequencing was limited to surgery cases with top T cell transcript signatures in brain tissue. Method: immunoSEQ multiplex PCR; TCRdb's copy keeps in-frame clones and lacks some. The sample has about 80,000 clones, 90% to 95% seen once. Whole-study results and caveats: Only CDR3 sequence similarity suggested viral specificity, without known HCMV serostatus. Pre-surgery blood may have been undersampled, hiding some clones.

This TCR was recovered from a girl aged 2 to 10 with Rasmussen encephalitis and intractable seizures. This rearrangement joins TRBV6-5 to TRBJ2-7; no clear D gene. The input for sequencing was peripheral blood, taken at surgery. CDR3 protein: CASRKDYEQYF. CDR3 sequence (DNA): TGTGCCAGCAGGAAAGACTACGAGCAGTACTTC.